This TCR beta chain was sequenced for a study of shared clonotypes between healthy human individuals. Method: immunoSEQ multiplex PCR; TCRdb's copy keeps in-frame clones and lacks some. Here the sample spans about 2 million clones, approximately 94% being singletons. The V and J ends lost 8 bases and 5 bases respectively, with 15 bases between them. Germline V gene sequence: CDR1 WSHSY, CDR2 SAAADI. The CDR3 totals 13 residues. Regarding this clone: Antigen specificity is unknown.

Study-level results: Sharing across four donors was highest in naive CD4 (roughly 5%) and lowest in memory CD8 (about 0.4%). Naive subsets, compared against memory subsets, generally had larger estimated richness values. The diversity represented, both genetic and in exposure history, was limited by few donors.

Naive CD8 cells lacked CD45RO, underwent positive selection for CCR7 and left out terminally differentiated effector memory CD45RA+ cells. Those who donated, Caucasian adults without exception, all lived in Nashville, Tennessee. This clonotype originated in a man between 18 and 29 years old in good health. Material for sequencing was naive CD8+ T cells sorted from blood. This rearrangement joins TRBV10-2 to TRBJ2-5; D uncertain. CDR3 coding DNA: TGCGCCAGCCGCGAAGTGACCGATGAGACCCAGTACTTC. It is translated as CASREVTDETQYF.